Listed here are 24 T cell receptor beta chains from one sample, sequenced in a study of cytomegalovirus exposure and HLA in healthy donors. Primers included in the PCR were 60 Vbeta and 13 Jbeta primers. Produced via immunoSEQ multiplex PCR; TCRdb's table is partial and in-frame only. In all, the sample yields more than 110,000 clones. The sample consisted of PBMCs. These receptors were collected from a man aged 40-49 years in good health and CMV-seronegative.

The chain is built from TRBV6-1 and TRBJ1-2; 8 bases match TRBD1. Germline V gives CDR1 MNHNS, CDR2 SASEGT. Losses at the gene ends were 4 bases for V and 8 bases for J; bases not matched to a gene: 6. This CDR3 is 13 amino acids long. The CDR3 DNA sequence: TGTGCCAGCAGTGGACTGACAGGGGCCGGCTACACCTTC. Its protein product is CASSGLTGAGYTF.

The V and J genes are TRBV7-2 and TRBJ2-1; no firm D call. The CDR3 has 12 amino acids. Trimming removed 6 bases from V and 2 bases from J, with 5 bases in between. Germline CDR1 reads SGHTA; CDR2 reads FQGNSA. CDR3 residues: CASRGTYNEQFF. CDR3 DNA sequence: TGTGCCAGCAGGGGCACCTACAATGAGCAGTTCTTC.

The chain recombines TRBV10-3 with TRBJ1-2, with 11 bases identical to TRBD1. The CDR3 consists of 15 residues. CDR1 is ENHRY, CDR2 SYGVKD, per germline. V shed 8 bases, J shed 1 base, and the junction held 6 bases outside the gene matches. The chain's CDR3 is CAIGTGTGGNYGYTF. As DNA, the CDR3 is TGTGCCATCGGCACCGGGACAGGGGGTAACTATGGCTACACCTTC.

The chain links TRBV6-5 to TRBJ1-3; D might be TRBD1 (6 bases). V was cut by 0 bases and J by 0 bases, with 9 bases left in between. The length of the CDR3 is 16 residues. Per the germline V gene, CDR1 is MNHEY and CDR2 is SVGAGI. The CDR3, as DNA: TGTGCCAGCAGTTACTCCAGGGGCCGCTCTGGAAACACCATATATTTT. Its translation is CASSYSRGRSGNTIYF.

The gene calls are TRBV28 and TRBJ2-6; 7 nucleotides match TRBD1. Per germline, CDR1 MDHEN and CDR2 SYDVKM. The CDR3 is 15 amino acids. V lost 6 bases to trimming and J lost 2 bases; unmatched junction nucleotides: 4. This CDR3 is CASRIQGAGANVLTF. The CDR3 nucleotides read TGTGCCAGCAGAATTCAGGGGGCTGGGGCCAACGTCCTGACTTTC.

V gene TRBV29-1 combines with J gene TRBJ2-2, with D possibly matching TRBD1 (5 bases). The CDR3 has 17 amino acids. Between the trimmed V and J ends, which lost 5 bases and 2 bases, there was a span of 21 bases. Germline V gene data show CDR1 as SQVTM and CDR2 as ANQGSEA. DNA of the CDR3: TGCAGCGTTTCCCACCACCCAACAGGCCCCAACACCGGGGAGCTGTTTTTT. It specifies CSVSHHPTGPNTGELFF.

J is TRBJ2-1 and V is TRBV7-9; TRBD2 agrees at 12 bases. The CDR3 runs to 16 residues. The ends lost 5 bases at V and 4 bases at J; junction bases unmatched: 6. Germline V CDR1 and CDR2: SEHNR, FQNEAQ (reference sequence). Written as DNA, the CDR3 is TGTGCCAGCAGCGCAAAACTAGCGGGGGGTTACAATGAGCAGTTCTTC. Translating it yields CASSAKLAGGYNEQFF.

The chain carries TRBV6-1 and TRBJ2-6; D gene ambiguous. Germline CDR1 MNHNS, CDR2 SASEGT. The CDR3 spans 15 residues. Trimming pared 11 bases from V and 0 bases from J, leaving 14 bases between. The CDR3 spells CALPPGPSGANVLTF. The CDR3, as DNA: TGTGCCCTCCCACCAGGCCCCTCTGGGGCCAACGTCCTGACTTTC.

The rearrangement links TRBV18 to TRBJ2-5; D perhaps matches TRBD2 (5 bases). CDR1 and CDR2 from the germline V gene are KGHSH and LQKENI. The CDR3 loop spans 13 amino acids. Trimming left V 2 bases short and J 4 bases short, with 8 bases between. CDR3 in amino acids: CASSPMRAETQYF. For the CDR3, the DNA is TGTGCCAGCTCACCAATGAGGGCAGAGACCCAGTACTTC.

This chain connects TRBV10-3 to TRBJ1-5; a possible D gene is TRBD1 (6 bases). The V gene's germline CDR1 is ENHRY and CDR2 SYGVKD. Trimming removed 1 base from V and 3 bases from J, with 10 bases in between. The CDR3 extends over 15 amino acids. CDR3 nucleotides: TGTGCCATCAGTGAGTATCAGGGGATCAATCAGCCCCAGCATTTT. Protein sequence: CAISEYQGINQPQHF.

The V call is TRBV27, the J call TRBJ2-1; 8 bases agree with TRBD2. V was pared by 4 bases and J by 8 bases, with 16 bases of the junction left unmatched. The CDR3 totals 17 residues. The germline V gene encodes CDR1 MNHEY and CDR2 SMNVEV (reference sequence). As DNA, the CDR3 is TGTGCCAGCAGTTACCGGGCATTCAGCGGGGGAAAGGATGAGCAGTTCTTC. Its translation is CASSYRAFSGGKDEQFF.

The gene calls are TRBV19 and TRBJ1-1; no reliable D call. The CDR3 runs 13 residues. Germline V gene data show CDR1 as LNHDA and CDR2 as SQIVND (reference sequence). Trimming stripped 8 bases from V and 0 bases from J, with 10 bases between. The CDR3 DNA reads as TGTGCCAGTGCAGTAAAGTTGAACACTGAAGCTTTCTTT. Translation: CASAVKLNTEAFF.

CDR3 in amino acids: CASSPTTGSSYNEQFF. The CDR3 DNA reads TGCGCCAGCAGCCCGACGACGGGAAGCTCCTACAATGAGCAGTTCTTC. This sequence joins TRBV5-1 and TRBJ2-1; perhaps TRBD2 as D (5 bases). The germline V gene encodes CDR1 SGHRS and CDR2 YFSETQ. V lost 4 bases and J 0 bases, leaving 14 bases between the germline ends. The CDR3 contains 16 residues.

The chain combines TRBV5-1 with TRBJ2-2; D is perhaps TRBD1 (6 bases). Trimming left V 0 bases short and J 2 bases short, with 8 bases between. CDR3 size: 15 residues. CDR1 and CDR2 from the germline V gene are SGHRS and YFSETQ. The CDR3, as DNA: TGCGCCAGCAGCTTGGCCAGGGGAAACACCGGGGAGCTGTTTTTT. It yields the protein CASSLARGNTGELFF.

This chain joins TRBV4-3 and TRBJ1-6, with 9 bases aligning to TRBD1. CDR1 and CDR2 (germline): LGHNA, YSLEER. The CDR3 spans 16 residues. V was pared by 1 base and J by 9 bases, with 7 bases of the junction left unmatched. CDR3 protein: CASSQGPGQGGSPLHF. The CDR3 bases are TGCGCCAGCAGCCAAGGTCCGGGACAGGGAGGTTCACCCCTCCACTTT.

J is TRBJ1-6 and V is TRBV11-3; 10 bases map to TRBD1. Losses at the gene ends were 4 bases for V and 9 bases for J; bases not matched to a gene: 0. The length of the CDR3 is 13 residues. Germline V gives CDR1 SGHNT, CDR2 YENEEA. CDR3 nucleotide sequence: TGTGCCAGCAGCTGGGACAGGGGTTCACCCCTCCACTTT. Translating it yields CASSWDRGSPLHF.

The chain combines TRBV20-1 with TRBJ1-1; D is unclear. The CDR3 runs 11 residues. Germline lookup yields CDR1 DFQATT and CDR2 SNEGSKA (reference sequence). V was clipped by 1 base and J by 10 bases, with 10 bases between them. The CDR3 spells CSARGSVGAFF. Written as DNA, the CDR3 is TGCAGTGCTAGAGGTAGTGTCGGAGCTTTCTTT.

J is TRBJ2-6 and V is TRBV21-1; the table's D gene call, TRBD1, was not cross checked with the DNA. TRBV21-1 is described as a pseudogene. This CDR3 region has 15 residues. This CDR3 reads CASRGHTYEANVLTF. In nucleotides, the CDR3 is TGTGCCAGCAGGGGGCATACCTATGAGGCCAACGTCCTGACTTTC.

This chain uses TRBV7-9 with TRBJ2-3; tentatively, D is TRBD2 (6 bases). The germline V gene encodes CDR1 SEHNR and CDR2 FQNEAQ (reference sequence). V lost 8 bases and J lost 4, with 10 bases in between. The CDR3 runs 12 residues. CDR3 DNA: TGTGCCAGCCGGGGGTACGCAGATACGCAGTATTTT. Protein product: CASRGYADTQYF.

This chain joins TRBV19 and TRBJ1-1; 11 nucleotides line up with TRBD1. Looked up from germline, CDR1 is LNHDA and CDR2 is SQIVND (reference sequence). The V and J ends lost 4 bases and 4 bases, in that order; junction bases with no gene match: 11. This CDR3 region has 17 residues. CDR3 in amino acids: CASSNAAGGTGGTEAFF. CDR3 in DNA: TGTGCCAGTAGTAACGCCGCCGGCGGGACAGGGGGCACTGAAGCTTTCTTT.

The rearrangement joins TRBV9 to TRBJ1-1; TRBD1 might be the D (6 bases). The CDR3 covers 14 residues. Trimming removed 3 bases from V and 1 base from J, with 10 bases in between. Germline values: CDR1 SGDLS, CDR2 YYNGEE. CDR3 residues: CASSGGQRNTEAFF. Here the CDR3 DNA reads TGTGCCAGCAGCGGAGGACAGAGGAACACTGAAGCTTTCTTT.

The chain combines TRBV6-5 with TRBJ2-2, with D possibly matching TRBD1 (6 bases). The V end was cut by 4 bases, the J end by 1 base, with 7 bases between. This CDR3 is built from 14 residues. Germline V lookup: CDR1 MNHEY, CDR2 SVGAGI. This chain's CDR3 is CASSWGQNTGELFF. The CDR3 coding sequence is TGTGCCAGCAGTTGGGGACAGAACACCGGGGAGCTGTTTTTT.

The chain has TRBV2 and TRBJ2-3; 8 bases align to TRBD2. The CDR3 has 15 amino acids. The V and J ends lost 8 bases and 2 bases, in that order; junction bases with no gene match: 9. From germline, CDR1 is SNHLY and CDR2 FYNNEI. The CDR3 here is CASRPLGGATDTQYF. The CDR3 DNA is TGTGCCAGCCGCCCCCTCGGGGGGGCCACAGATACGCAGTATTTT.

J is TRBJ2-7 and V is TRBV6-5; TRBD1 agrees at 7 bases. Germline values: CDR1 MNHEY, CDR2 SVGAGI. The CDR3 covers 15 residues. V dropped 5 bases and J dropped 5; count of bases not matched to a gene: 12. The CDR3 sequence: CASSTRPTGRHEQYF. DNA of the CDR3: TGTGCCAGCAGTACAAGACCGACAGGGCGGCACGAGCAGTACTTC.